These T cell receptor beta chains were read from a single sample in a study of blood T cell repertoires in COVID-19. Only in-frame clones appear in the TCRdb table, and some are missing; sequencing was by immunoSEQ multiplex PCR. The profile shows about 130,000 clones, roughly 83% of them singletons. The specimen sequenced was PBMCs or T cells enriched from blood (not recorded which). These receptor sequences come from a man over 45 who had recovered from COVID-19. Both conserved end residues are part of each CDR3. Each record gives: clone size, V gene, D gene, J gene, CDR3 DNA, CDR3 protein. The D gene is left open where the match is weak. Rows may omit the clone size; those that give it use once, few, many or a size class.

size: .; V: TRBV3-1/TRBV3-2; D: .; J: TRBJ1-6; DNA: TGTGCCAGCAGCCAAGACTTTCAGGGATATAATTCACCCCTCCACTTT; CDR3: CASSQDFQGYNSPLHF
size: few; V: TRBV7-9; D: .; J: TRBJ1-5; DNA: TGTGCCAGCAGCTTAGGCCGGGTCAATCAGCCCCAGCATTTT; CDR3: CASSLGRVNQPQHF
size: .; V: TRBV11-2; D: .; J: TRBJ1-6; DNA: TGTGCCAGCAGCTTTGGGGGGAATAATTCACCCCTCCACTTT; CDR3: CASSFGGNNSPLHF
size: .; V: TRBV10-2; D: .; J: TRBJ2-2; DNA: TGCGCCAGCAGTGATTCCGGGGGCGGGGAGCTGTTTTTT; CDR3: CASSDSGGGELFF
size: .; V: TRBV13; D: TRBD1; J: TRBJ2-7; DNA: TGTGCCAGCAGCCAAACCTCAGACAGGGTGTCATACGAGCAGTACTTC; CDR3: CASSQTSDRVSYEQYF
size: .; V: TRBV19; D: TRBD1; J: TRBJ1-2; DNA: TGTGCCACCACGGGACAGGGAAAGCACTATGGCTACACCTTC; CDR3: CATTGQGKHYGYTF
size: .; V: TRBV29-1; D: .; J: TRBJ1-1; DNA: TGCAGCGCTCCCGGGGGGAGGCGCGAGGCTTTCTTT; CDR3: CSAPGGRREAFF
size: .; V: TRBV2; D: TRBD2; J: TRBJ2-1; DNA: TGTGCCAGCAGGGTAATAGCGGGGCGCACTGGTGAGCAGTTCTTC; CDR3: CASRVIAGRTGEQFF
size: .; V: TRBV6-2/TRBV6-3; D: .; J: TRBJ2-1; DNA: TGTGCCAGCAGTGAGACTCTCAATGAGCAGTTCTTC; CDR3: CASSETLNEQFF
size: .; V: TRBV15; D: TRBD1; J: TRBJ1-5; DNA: TGTGCCACCAGCACGAAGACAGGGGGCAATCAGCCCCAGCATTTT; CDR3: CATSTKTGGNQPQHF
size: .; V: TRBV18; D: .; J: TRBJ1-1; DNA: TGTGCCAGCTCACCAAATGAGGCGAACACTGAAGCTTTCTTT; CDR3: CASSPNEANTEAFF
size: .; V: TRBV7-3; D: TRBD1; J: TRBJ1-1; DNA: TGTGCCAGCAGTACGACAGGGCGGGGCACTGAAGCTTTCTTT; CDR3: CASSTTGRGTEAFF
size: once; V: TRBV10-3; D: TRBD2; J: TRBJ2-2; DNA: TGTGCCATCAGTAAGCCGGGGGGGAGCGCGAACACCGGGGAGCTGTTTTTT; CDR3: CAISKPGGSANTGELFF
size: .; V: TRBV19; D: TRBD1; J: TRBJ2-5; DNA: TGTGCCAGTAAGGGACAGGGGGGGCAAGAGACCCAGTACTTC; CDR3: CASKGQGGQETQYF
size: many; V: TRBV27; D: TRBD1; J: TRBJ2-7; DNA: TGTGCCAGCAGTATTGGGACAGGGGTGAACGAGCAGTACTTC; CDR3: CASSIGTGVNEQYF
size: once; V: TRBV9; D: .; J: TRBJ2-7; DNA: TGTGCCAGCTCCAGGGGGGCCATGGCCTACGAGCAGTACTTC; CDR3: CASSRGAMAYEQYF
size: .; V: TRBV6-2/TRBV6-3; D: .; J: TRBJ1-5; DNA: TGTGCCAGCAGTTTACCAGGGGTTGGTCAGCCCCAGCATTTT; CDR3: CASSLPGVGQPQHF
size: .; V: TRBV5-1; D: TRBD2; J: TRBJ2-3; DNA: TGCGCCAGCAGCTTCAGAGCGGGGGCCGGTAGCACAGATACGCAGTATTTT; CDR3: CASSFRAGAGSTDTQYF
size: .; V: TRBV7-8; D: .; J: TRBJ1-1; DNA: TGTGCCAGCAGCTTCCAGGGGACCACTGAAGCTTTCTTT; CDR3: CASSFQGTTEAFF
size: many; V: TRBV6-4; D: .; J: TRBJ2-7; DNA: TGTGCCAGCAGTGACTCGCTGTGCACTTTCGTTATCTACGAGCAGTACTTC; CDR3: CASSDSLCTFVIYEQYF
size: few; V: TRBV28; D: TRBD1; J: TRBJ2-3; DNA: TGTGCCAGCAGTTTTAGTCCCCTTGCCCCCAGGGACAGGTACCTCACAGATACGCAGTATTTT; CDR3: CASSFSPLAPRDRYLTDTQYF
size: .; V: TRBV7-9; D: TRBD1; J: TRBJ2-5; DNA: TGTGCCAGCATTCCCCGCCGGGACAGGGGGCGAGAGACCCAGTACTTC; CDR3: CASIPRRDRGRETQYF
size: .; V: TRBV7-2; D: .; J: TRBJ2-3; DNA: TGTGCCAGCAGCCCTAGCTGGGGAGATACGCAGTATTTT; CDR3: CASSPSWGDTQYF
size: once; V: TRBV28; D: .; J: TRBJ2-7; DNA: TGTGCCAGCAGTTCGGGGGGCCTGAAGAATGGGGAGCAGTACTTC; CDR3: CASSSGGLKNGEQYF
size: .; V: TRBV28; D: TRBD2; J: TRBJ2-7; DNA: TGTGCCAGCAGTCCATTGACGGGGGAGGGAGTAGAGCAGTACTTC; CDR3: CASSPLTGEGVEQYF
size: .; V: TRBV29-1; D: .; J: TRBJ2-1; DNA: TGCAGCCTCCCAGGGGCCAATGAGCAGTTCTTC; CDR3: CSLPGANEQFF